This T cell receptor (beta chain) was identified during a study of blood T cell repertoires in COVID-19. Study details: Acute-phase and convalescent COVID-19 samples originated in the United States, Italy and Spain. Nucleic acid was either cDNA or gDNA, and it came from T cells, B-cell-depleted T cells, or PBMCs.

The length of the CDR3 is 14 residues. Trimming removed 4 bases from V and 14 bases from J; junction bases left unmatched: 7. The germline gives CDR1 KGHDR, CDR2 SFDVKD. In the original processing: Amplification of reference gene primers was used by the study to estimate nucleated cell counts. Assay used: immunoSEQ multiplex PCR; TCRdb lists only in-frame clones, some missing. For V, J and clone size, that table is used; D and trimming come from the DNA. The sample comprises 200,000 to 300,000 clones, approximately 84% of which are singletons, and approximately 1.9% rests with the top ten. The TCR was taken from an elderly woman with acute or convalescent COVID-19. The V gene is TRBV24-1, the J gene TRBJ2-1, with 13 positions matching TRBD2. Sequenced input: peripheral blood. The CDR3 is CATSDSGTSGKEFF. The CDR3 DNA reads TGTGCCACCAGTGACTCCGGGACTAGCGGGAAGGAGTTCTTC.